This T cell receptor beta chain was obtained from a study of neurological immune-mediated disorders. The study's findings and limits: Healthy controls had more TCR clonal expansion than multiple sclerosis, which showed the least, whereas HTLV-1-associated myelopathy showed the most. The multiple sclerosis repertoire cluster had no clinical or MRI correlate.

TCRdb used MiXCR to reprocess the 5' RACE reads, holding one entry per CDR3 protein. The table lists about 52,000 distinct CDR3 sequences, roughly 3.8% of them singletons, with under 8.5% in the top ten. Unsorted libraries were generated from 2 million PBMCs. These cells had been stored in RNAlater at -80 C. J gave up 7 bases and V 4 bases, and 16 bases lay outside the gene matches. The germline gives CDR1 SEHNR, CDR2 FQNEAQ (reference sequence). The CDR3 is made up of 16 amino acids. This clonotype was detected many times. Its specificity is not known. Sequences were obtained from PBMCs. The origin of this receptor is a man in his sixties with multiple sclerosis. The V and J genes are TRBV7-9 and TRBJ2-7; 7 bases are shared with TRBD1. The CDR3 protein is CASSSPEGAPHREQYF. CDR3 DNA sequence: TGTGCCAGCAGCTCACCCGAGGGGGCCCCCCATCGGGAGCAGTACTTC.